These 23 T cell receptor beta chains were all obtained from the same sample, sequenced in a study of OX40 agonist ivuxolimab in advanced cancers. The method was immunoSEQ multiplex PCR; TCRdb's version includes in-frame clones alone and lacks a portion of them. The repertoire holds 150,000 to 180,000 clones, with 90% to 95% as singletons. Material: CD4+ or CD8+ T cells sorted from blood, obtained in a trial of the OX40 agonist ivuxolimab. The receptors originated from an adult with an advanced solid tumor such as melanoma, head and neck, liver or kidney cancer.

CDR3 residues: CASSIGTVRGGTQYF. The CDR3 DNA reads TGTGCCAGTAGTATAGGGACCGTCAGGGGCGGTACGCAGTATTTT. This rearrangement joins TRBV19 to TRBJ2-3; maybe TRBD1 (6 bases). V was cut by 1 base and J by 8 bases, with 16 bases left in between. The CDR3 has 15 amino acids. Germline-derived CDR1 and CDR2 are LNHDA and SQIVND (reference sequence).

The chain recombines TRBV7-7 with TRBJ2-2; D remains unclear. V lost 3 bases to trimming and J lost 6 bases, with 5 bases between them. This CDR3 region has 12 residues. Germline CDR1 is SSHAT and CDR2 is FNYEAQ (reference sequence). In DNA form, the CDR3 reads TGTGCCAGCAGCTTTGACTCCGGGGAGCTGTTTTTT. Its translation is CASSFDSGELFF.

For the CDR3, the DNA is TGTGCCAGCAGTATCCCCTTGGGCGGTAGCAATCAGCCCCAGCATTTT. Amino acids: CASSIPLGGSNQPQHF. The V and J genes are TRBV28 and TRBJ1-5; D remains unclear. CDR3 size: 16 residues. Per germline, CDR1 MDHEN and CDR2 SYDVKM. Trimming removed 5 bases at V and 0 bases at J, with 14 bases between.

The chain uses TRBV5-1 and TRBJ1-4; D is undetermined. This CDR3 region has 14 residues. Trimming shortened V by 2 bases and J by 7 bases, and 12 bases separated the two germline ends. Germline V lookup: CDR1 SGHRS, CDR2 YFSETQ. The CDR3 loop is CASSFGKAAEKLFF. The DNA for the CDR3 is TGCGCCAGCAGCTTCGGGAAGGCGGCTGAAAAACTGTTTTTT. The whole variable domain, filled in from reference TRBV5-1 and TRBJ1-4, reads KAGVTQTPRYLIKTRGQQVTLSCSPISGHRSVSWYQQTPGQGLQFLFEYFSETQRNKGNFPGRFSGRQFSNSRSEMNVSTLELGDSALYLCASSFGKAAEKLFFGSGTQLSVL.

This clone was detected only once. The rearrangement joins TRBV5-1 to TRBJ1-2; no clear D. The CDR3 sequence is 12 residues long. V was cut by 4 bases and J by 6 bases, with 10 bases left in between. Germline values: CDR1 SGHRS, CDR2 YFSETQ. CDR3 DNA: TGCGCCAGCAGCCAATCCAGTAATGGCTACACCTTC. It translates to CASSQSSNGYTF.

This rearrangement joins TRBV9 to TRBJ2-1, with 11 bases identical to TRBD2. The CDR3 has 15 residues. The germline V gene encodes CDR1 SGDLS and CDR2 YYNGEE. The junction had 3 bases not matched to a gene; V was cut back by 5 bases and J by 2 bases. CDR3 loop: CASSELAGAYNEQFF. The DNA for the CDR3 is TGTGCCAGCAGTGAACTAGCGGGAGCCTACAATGAGCAGTTCTTC. Full variable domain (remainder filled in from reference TRBV9 and TRBJ2-1): DSGVTQTPKHLITATGQRVTLRCSPRSGDLSVYWYQQSLDQGLQFLIQYYNGEERAKGNILERFSAQQFPDLHSELNLSSLELGDSALYFCASSELAGAYNEQFFGPGTRLTVL.

The chain joins TRBV11-3 to TRBJ1-1; D gene uncertain. V was cut by 6 bases and J by 0 bases, with 8 bases left in between. Looked up from germline, CDR1 is SGHNT and CDR2 is YENEEA. This CDR3 region has 13 residues. This CDR3 reads CASSGQMNTEAFF. For the CDR3, the DNA is TGTGCCAGCAGTGGGCAGATGAACACTGAAGCTTTCTTT.

The sample holds one count of this clone. The chain is built from TRBV19 and TRBJ1-2; D is perhaps TRBD1 (5 bases). V lost 5 bases to trimming and J lost 2 bases, with 9 bases between them. The CDR3 sequence is 13 residues long. Germline V gene sequence: CDR1 LNHDA, CDR2 SQIVND (reference sequence). This CDR3 reads CASSSGRNYGYTF. The CDR3 bases are TGTGCCAGTAGTTCGGGACGGAACTATGGCTACACCTTC.

J is TRBJ2-5 and V is TRBV10-3; TRBD2 agrees at 8 bases. The CDR3 spans 12 residues. The germline V gene has CDR1 ENHRY and CDR2 SYGVKD. The J segment lost 5 bases and the V segment lost 8 bases, leaving 4 bases of the junction unmatched. As DNA, the CDR3 is TGTGCCATCCGGGGACTAGGGGAGACCCAGTACTTC. Its protein product is CAIRGLGETQYF.

The chain has TRBV28 and TRBJ1-3; D remains ambiguous. The CDR3 runs to 12 residues. Germline V gene data show CDR1 as MDHEN and CDR2 as SYDVKM. V lost 3 bases to trimming and J lost 5 bases, with 5 bases between them. The DNA for the CDR3 is TGTGCCAGCAGTTTTAGGAGAAACACCATATATTTT. It translates to CASSFRRNTIYF.

The chain is built from TRBV6-5 and TRBJ2-3; 7 bases align to TRBD1. Germline CDR1 MNHEY, CDR2 SVGAGI. The CDR3 runs to 14 residues. The V and J ends lost 2 bases and 3 bases, in that order; junction bases with no gene match: 2. The CDR3 loop is CASSYRGQTDTQYF. In nucleotides, the CDR3 is TGTGCCAGCAGTTACAGGGGGCAGACAGATACGCAGTATTTT.

The chain links TRBV18 to TRBJ1-1; 8 bases align to TRBD1. This CDR3 spans 14 amino acids. V shed 3 bases, J shed 1 base, and the junction held 1 base outside the gene matches. Per germline, CDR1 KGHSH and CDR2 LQKENI. The CDR3 protein is CASSPDRANTEAFF. Written as DNA, the CDR3 is TGTGCCAGCTCACCGGACAGGGCGAACACTGAAGCTTTCTTT.

V usage is TRBV10-3 and J usage is TRBJ1-4; unclear D gene. Germline V gene sequence: CDR1 ENHRY, CDR2 SYGVKD. The V gene lost 4 bases and the J gene lost 7 bases, with 10 bases spanning the gap. The CDR3 has 13 residues. For the CDR3, the DNA is TGTGCCATCAGTGTGGTATTCGGTGAAAAACTGTTTTTT. Translation: CAISVVFGEKLFF.

The chain couples TRBV28 to TRBJ2-1; no clear D gene. There are 11 residues in the CDR3. Germline CDR1 MDHEN, CDR2 SYDVKM. V gave up 1 base and J gave up 10 bases, with 5 bases separating them. The CDR3 coding sequence is TGTGCCAGCAGTTTATCTAGGGAGCAGTTCTTC. This codes for CASSLSREQFF.

The chain joins TRBV19 to TRBJ2-7; D is unclear. Germline V CDR1 and CDR2: LNHDA, SQIVND (reference sequence). The CDR3 totals 14 residues. The V and J ends lost 5 bases and 2 bases respectively, with 13 bases between them. CDR3 in amino acids: CASSSRGVTYEQYF. CDR3 sequence (DNA): TGTGCCAGTAGTTCCCGTGGGGTAACCTACGAGCAGTACTTC.

The chain links TRBV5-4 to TRBJ1-2, with 7 bases identical to TRBD1. Trimming removed 4 bases from V and 3 bases from J; junction bases left unmatched: 3. The CDR3 is 13 residues long. The germline gives CDR1 SGHNT, CDR2 YYREEE (reference sequence). The CDR3 region has the DNA TGTGCCAGCAGCGTCGGACAGGACTATGGCTACACCTTC. Translating gives CASSVGQDYGYTF.

This rearrangement joins TRBV27 to TRBJ1-1; D not certain. The germline V gene encodes CDR1 MNHEY and CDR2 SMNVEV (reference sequence). The V gene lost 7 bases and the J gene lost 5 bases, with 20 bases spanning the gap. The CDR3 totals 15 residues. This chain's CDR3 is CASTLAPIGKTEAFF. The CDR3 coding sequence is TGTGCCAGCACCCTCGCACCCATCGGGAAGACTGAAGCTTTCTTT.

CDR3 DNA sequence: TGTGCCAGCAGGGGCACCATCTATGGCTACACCTTC. This sequence encodes CASRGTIYGYTF. V usage is TRBV28 and J usage is TRBJ1-2; no clear D gene. The germline V and J ends were trimmed by 6 bases and 4 bases, with 9 bases remaining between them. The CDR3 is 12 residues long. Per the germline V gene, CDR1 is MDHEN and CDR2 is SYDVKM.

With regard to this clone: Other DNA sequences from this sample encode an identical CDR3 as well. The chain carries TRBV9 and TRBJ1-5; a weak D match, TRBD1 (6 bases). Germline V gene sequence: CDR1 SGDLS, CDR2 YYNGEE. V lost 2 bases and J lost 3, with 9 bases in between. The CDR3 spans 14 residues. CDR3 in DNA: TGTGCCAGCAGCGTTGGACAGAACAATCAGCCCCAGCATTTT. Amino acids: CASSVGQNNQPQHF.

This chain links TRBV4-1 with TRBJ2-1; 8 nucleotides match TRBD1. Germline V gives CDR1 MGHRA, CDR2 YSYEKL. The CDR3 spans 19 residues. The V segment lost 5 bases and the J segment 12 bases; nucleotides outside the gene matches: 27. CDR3 loop: CASSIRTGTIGRPADGQFF. The CDR3 DNA reads as TGCGCCAGCAGCATCCGGACAGGGACGATCGGTAGACCCGCAGATGGGCAGTTCTTC.

This rearrangement joins TRBV28 to TRBJ1-5; D unresolved. V was pared by 2 bases and J by 6 bases, with 17 bases between. This CDR3 is 16 amino acids long. Per germline, CDR1 MDHEN and CDR2 SYDVKM. Written as DNA, the CDR3 is TGTGCCAGCAGTTTAATGGGCCAGGCGTCAGCTCAGCCCCAGCATTTT. As protein: CASSLMGQASAQPQHF.

The chain combines TRBV7-2 with TRBJ1-4; the D is unclear. The CDR3 has 14 amino acids. Germline lookup yields CDR1 SGHTA and CDR2 FQGNSA. V shed 8 bases and J shed 8 bases, with 18 bases lying between them. CDR3 sequence reads: CASATSSTWEKLFF. The CDR3 DNA reads TGTGCCAGCGCCACGAGTAGCACCTGGGAAAAACTGTTTTTT.

This rearrangement joins TRBV28 to TRBJ2-5, with D maybe TRBD1 (6 bases). The CDR3 loop spans 16 amino acids. From germline, CDR1 is MDHEN and CDR2 SYDVKM. The V end was cut by 2 bases, the J end by 2 bases, with 15 bases between. The chain's CDR3 is CASSLIPYRVQETQYF. CDR3 bases: TGTGCCAGCAGTTTAATACCCTACAGGGTTCAAGAGACCCAGTACTTC.